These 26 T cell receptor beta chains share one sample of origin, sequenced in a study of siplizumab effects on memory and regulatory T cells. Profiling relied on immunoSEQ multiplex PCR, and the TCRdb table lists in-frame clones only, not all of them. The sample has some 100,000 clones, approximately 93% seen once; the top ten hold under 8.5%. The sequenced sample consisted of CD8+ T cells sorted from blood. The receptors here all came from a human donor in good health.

DNA of the CDR3: TGTGCCAGCAGTTTATCGATAGGGGCGGGGGCTGAAGCTTTCTTT. Amino acids: CASSLSIGAGAEAFF. This rearrangement joins TRBV27 to TRBJ1-1, with a possible D match to TRBD1 (5 bases). Trimming cost V 0 bases and J 6 bases, with 14 bases left between them. This CDR3 contains 15 residues. Germline CDR1 reads MNHEY; CDR2 reads SMNVEV (reference sequence).

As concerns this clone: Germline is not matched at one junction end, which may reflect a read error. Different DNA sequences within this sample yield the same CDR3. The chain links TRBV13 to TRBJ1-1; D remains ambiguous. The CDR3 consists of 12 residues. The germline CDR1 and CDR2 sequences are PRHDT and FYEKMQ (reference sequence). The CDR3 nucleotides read TGTGCCAGCAGCCCCTACACGGGGATCCCCACTTTT. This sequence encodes CASSPYTGIPTF.

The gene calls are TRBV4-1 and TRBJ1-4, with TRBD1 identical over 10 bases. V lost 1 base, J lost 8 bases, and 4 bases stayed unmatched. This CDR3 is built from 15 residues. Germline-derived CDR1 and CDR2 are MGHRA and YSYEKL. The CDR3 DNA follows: TGCGCCAGCAGCCAAGTGGGGACAGGGGAAGAAAAACTGTTTTTT. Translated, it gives CASSQVGTGEEKLFF.

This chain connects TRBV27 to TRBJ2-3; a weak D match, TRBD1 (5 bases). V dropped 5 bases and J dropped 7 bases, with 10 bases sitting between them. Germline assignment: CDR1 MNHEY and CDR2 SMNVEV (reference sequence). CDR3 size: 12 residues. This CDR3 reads CASSADSHTQYF. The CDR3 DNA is TGTGCCAGCAGTGCCGACAGTCATACGCAGTATTTT.

The CDR3 coding sequence is TGTGCCTGGAGTGAACAGGGGGCAGGGACTGAAGCTTTCTTT. Its protein is CAWSEQGAGTEAFF. The rearrangement links TRBV30 to TRBJ1-1; 9 bases fit TRBD1. Germline CDR1 and CDR2: GTSNPN and SVGIG (reference sequence). This CDR3 comprises 14 residues. Trimming removed 1 base from V and 5 bases from J; junction bases left unmatched: 5.

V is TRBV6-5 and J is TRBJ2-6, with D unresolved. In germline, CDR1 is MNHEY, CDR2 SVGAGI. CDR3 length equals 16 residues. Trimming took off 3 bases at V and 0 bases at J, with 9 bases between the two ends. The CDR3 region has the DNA TGTGCCAGCAGTTATTATAGCCGCTCTGGGGCCAACGTCCTGACTTTC. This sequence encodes CASSYYSRSGANVLTF.

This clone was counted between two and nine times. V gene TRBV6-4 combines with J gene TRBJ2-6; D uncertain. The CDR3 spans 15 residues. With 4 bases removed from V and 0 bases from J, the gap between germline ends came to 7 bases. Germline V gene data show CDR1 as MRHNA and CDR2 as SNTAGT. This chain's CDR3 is CASSATPSGANVLTF. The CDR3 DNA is TGTGCCAGCAGTGCGACACCCTCTGGGGCCAACGTCCTGACTTTC.

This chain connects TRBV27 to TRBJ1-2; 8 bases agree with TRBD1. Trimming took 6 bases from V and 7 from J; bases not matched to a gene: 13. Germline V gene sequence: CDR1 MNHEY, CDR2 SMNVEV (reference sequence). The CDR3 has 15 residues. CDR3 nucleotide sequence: TGTGCCAGCAGCCACGGACAGGGCTCCCTTTTTGGCTACACCTTC. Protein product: CASSHGQGSLFGYTF.

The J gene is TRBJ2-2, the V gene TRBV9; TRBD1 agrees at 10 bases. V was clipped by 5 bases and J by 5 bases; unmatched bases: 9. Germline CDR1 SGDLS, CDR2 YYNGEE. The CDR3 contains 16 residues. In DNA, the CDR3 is TGTGCCAGCAGAAAAGGGGGGACAGGGGTTACCGGGGAGCTGTTTTTT. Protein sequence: CASRKGGTGVTGELFF.

This CDR3 is CAWSEGGSGADTQYF. Here the CDR3 DNA reads TGTGCCTGGAGTGAAGGCGGGAGTGGAGCAGATACGCAGTATTTT. The genes are TRBV30 and TRBJ2-3, with 7 positions matching TRBD2. The CDR3 is made up of 15 amino acids. Per the germline V gene, CDR1 is GTSNPN and CDR2 is SVGIG (reference sequence). V shed 1 base, J shed 4 bases, and the junction held 8 bases outside the gene matches. The full variable domain, rest sourced from reference TRBV30 and TRBJ2-3, is SQTIHQWPATLVQPVGSPLSLECTVEGTSNPNLYWYRQAAGRGLQLLFYSVGIGQISSEVPQNLSASRPQDRQFILSSKKLLLSDSGFYLCAWSEGGSGADTQYFGPGTRLTVL.

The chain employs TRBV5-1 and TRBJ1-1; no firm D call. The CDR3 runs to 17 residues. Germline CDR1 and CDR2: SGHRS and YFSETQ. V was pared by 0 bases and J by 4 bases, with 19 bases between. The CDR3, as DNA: TGCGCCAGCAGCTTGGCCGAGACATTCCGAACGGGCACTGAAGCTTTCTTT. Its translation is CASSLAETFRTGTEAFF.

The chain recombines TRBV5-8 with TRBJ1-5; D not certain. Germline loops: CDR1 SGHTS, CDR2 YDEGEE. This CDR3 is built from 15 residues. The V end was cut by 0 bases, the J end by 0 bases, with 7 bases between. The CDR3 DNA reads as TGTGCCAGCAGCTTGGCCGGGAATAGCAATCAGCCCCAGCATTTT. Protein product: CASSLAGNSNQPQHF.

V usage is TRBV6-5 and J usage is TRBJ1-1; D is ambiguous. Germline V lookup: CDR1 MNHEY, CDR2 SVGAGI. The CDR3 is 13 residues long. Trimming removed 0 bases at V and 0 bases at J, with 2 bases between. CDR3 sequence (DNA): TGTGCCAGCAGTTACTCGGTGAACACTGAAGCTTTCTTT. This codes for CASSYSVNTEAFF.

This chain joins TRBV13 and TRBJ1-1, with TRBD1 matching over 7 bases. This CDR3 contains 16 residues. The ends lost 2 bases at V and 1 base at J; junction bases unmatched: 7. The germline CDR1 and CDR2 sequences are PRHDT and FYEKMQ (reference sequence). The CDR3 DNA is TGTGCCAGCAGCTTACCGACAGGGTATAGGAACACTGAAGCTTTCTTT. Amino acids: CASSLPTGYRNTEAFF.

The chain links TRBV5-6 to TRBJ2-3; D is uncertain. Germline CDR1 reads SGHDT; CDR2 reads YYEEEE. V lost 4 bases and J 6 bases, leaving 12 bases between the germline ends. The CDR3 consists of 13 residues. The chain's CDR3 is CASSGDGMDTQYF. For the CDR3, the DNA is TGTGCCAGCAGCGGGGATGGTATGGATACGCAGTATTTT.

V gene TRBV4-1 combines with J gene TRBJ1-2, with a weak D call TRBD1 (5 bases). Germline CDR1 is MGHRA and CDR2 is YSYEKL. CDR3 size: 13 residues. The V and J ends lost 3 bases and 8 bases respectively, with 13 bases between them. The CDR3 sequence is CASSHLTDGGYTF. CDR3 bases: TGCGCCAGCAGCCACCTGACAGACGGCGGCTACACCTTC.

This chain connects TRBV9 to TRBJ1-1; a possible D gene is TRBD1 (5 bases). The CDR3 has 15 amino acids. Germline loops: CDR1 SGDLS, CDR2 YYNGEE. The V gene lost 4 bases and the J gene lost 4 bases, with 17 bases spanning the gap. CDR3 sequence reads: CASSTSQGGGTEAFF. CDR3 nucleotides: TGTGCCAGCAGCACCTCCCAGGGCGGCGGCACTGAAGCTTTCTTT.

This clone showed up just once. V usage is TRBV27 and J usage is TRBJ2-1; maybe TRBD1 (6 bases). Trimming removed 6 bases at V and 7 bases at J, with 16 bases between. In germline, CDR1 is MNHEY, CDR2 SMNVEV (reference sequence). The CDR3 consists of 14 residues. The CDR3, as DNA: TGTGCCAGCAGGTCGAACAGGGCTTGGAATGAGCAGTTCTTC. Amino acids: CASRSNRAWNEQFF.

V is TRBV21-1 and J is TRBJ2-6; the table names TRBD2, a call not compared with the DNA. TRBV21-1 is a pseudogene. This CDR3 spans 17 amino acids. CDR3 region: CASSRRGPSKGANVLTF. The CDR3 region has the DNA TGTGCCAGCAGCAGGAGGGGCCCAAGTAAGGGGGCCAACGTCCTGACTTTC.

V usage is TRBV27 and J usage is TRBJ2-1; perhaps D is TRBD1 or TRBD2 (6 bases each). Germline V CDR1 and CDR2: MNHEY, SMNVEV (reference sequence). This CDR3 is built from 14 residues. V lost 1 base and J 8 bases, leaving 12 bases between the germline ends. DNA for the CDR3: TGTGCCAGCAGTTTATTACAGGGCGGGGATGAGCAGTTCTTC. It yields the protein CASSLLQGGDEQFF.

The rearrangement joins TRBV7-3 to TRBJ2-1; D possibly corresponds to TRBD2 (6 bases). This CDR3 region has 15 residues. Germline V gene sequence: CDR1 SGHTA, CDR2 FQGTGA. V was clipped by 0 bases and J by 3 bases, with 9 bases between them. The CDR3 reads CASSLTAGFYNEQFF. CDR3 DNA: TGTGCCAGCAGCTTAACGGCGGGGTTCTACAATGAGCAGTTCTTC.

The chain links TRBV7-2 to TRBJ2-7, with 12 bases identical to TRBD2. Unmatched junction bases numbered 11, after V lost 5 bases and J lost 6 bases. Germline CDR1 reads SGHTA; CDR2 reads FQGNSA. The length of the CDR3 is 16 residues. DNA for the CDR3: TGTGCCAGCAGCCAGACTAGCGGGAGAGAGAGGGGCGAGCAGTACTTC. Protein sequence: CASSQTSGRERGEQYF.

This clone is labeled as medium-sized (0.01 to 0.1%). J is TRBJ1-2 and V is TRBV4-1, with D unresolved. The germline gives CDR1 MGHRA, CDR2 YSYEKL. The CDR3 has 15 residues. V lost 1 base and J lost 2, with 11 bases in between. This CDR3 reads CASSQAPAGNYGYTF. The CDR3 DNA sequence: TGCGCCAGCAGCCAAGCCCCAGCTGGGAACTATGGCTACACCTTC.

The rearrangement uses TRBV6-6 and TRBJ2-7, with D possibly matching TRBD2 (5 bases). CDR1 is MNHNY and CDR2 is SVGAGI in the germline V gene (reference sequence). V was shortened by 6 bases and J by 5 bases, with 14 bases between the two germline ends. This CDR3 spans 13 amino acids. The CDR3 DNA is TGTGCCAGCAGAATTGATGACTACGACGAGCAGTACTTC. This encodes CASRIDDYDEQYF.

This CDR3 is CASSADFSSYEQYF. The CDR3 nucleotides are TGTGCCAGCAGCGCTGACTTTAGCTCCTACGAGCAGTACTTC. This sequence joins TRBV9 and TRBJ2-7; D gene uncertain. The CDR3 totals 14 residues. Germline values: CDR1 SGDLS, CDR2 YYNGEE. V was clipped by 3 bases and J by 0 bases, with 10 bases between them.

The CDR3 loop reads CASRADAQPLGNNEQFF. In nucleotides, the CDR3 is TGTGCCAGCCGGGCCGATGCACAGCCTTTAGGAAACAATGAGCAGTTCTTC. J is TRBJ2-1 and V is TRBV27; D is unresolved. V was trimmed by 8 bases and J by 5 bases, leaving 25 bases between them. This CDR3 spans 17 amino acids. CDR1 MNHEY and CDR2 SMNVEV come from the germline V gene (reference sequence).